This T cell receptor (beta chain) was sequenced for a study of blood T cell repertoires in COVID-19. Generated by immunoSEQ multiplex PCR, the TCRdb table keeps only in-frame clones and is missing some. The data contain 200,000 to 300,000 clones, just under 85% of them singletons. This TCR was sampled from a man aged 45-65 years with acute or convalescent COVID-19. Sequencing input: peripheral blood.

The CDR3 coding sequence is TGTGCCAGCAGCTTAACTAGCAATGAGCAGTTCTTC. It translates to CASSLTSNEQFF. The V call is TRBV12-3 or TRBV12-4, the J call TRBJ2-1; D may be TRBD2 (5 bases). The V gene lost 6 bases and the J gene lost 6 bases, with 9 bases spanning the gap. The CDR3 consists of 12 residues.